The 16 T cell receptor beta chains presented below share a single source sample, sequenced in a study of cytomegalovirus exposure and HLA in healthy donors. Measured with immunoSEQ multiplex PCR; TCRdb has only the in-frame clones, and not every one. The table lists about 160,000 clones, less than 90% of them singletons. Sequencing input: PBMCs. These receptors were collected from a woman in her twenties or thirties in good health and CMV-seronegative.

The V and J genes are TRBV18 and TRBJ2-1; no reliable D call. The V and J ends lost 3 bases and 2 bases respectively, with 11 bases between them. There are 15 residues in the CDR3. CDR1 is KGHSH, CDR2 LQKENI, per germline. The CDR3 region has the DNA TGTGCCAGCTCACCCGACCAAAAACCCTACAATGAGCAGTTCTTC. Amino acid sequence: CASSPDQKPYNEQFF.

The CDR3 loop is CASGVPIPFF. CDR3 in DNA: TGTGCCAGCGGTGTCCCCATTCCGTTCTTC. This chain connects TRBV6-5 to TRBJ2-1, with unresolved D. The CDR3 spans 10 residues. Germline CDR1 is MNHEY and CDR2 is SVGAGI. The V and J ends lost 8 bases and 15 bases respectively, with 14 bases between them.

This chain links TRBV19 with TRBJ2-7, with 7 nucleotides matching TRBD1. V shed 3 bases, J shed 4 bases, and the junction held 3 bases outside the gene matches. CDR1 and CDR2 from the germline V gene are LNHDA and SQIVND (reference sequence). CDR3 length: 13 amino acids. CDR3 nucleotide sequence: TGTGCCAGTAGTATGGACAGGCGGTACGAGCAGTACTTC. Its protein is CASSMDRRYEQYF.

The V gene is TRBV5-1, the J gene TRBJ2-2; tentative D call: TRBD2 (5 bases). Trimming stripped 4 bases from V and 6 bases from J, with 16 bases between. This CDR3 spans 15 amino acids. Germline CDR1 and CDR2: SGHRS and YFSETQ. The CDR3 bases are TGCGCCAGCAGCCCGGACGGAGGAGGTCCCGGGGAGCTGTTTTTT. Protein sequence: CASSPDGGGPGELFF.

The V gene is TRBV4-3, the J gene TRBJ2-3; 7 nucleotides align to TRBD2. CDR3 length: 15 amino acids. The ends lost 0 bases at V and 4 bases at J; junction bases unmatched: 4. The germline gives CDR1 LGHNA, CDR2 YSLEER. This CDR3 reads CASSQDPSGADTQYF. The DNA for the CDR3 is TGCGCCAGCAGCCAAGATCCCAGCGGGGCAGATACGCAGTATTTT.

The chain employs TRBV5-6 and TRBJ1-5; tentative D call: TRBD1 (5 bases). Trimming removed 4 bases at V and 7 bases at J, with 9 bases between. The CDR3 consists of 12 residues. Germline V gene lookup returns CDR1 SGHDT and CDR2 YYEEEE. The CDR3 bases are TGTGCCAGCAGCCGGAGGGACCAGCCCCAGCATTTT. As protein: CASSRRDQPQHF.

The J gene is TRBJ1-1, the V gene TRBV6-5; possibly TRBD1 for D (5 bases). The V end lost 5 bases, the J end lost 3 bases, and 13 bases lay between the germline ends. Germline V gene data show CDR1 as MNHEY and CDR2 as SVGAGI. CDR3 length: 14 amino acids. The CDR3, as DNA: TGTGCCAGCAGTCACCCGCCAGGGTACACTGAAGCTTTCTTT. Its translation is CASSHPPGYTEAFF.

The rearrangement uses TRBV6-1 and TRBJ2-7; tentative D call: TRBD1 (5 bases). Germline-derived CDR1 and CDR2 are MNHNS and SASEGT. V dropped 3 bases and J dropped 2 bases, with 8 bases sitting between them. CDR3 size: 13 residues. The CDR3 nucleotides read TGTGCCAGCAGTGACAGGGTAGCCTACGAGCAGTACTTC. Its translation: CASSDRVAYEQYF.

V is TRBV20-1 and J is TRBJ1-3; D is unresolved. V shed 1 base and J shed 7 bases, with 5 bases lying between them. CDR3 size: 11 residues. Germline CDR1 and CDR2: DFQATT and SNEGSKA (reference sequence). The CDR3 DNA reads TGCAGTGCTAGAGGATCCAACACCATATATTTT. Encoded protein: CSARGSNTIYF.

V is TRBV11-3 and J is TRBJ1-1, with no clear D. The CDR3 has 12 residues. The ends were cut back, 1 base at V and 4 bases at J, with 4 bases in the middle. The germline V gene encodes CDR1 SGHNT and CDR2 YENEEA. The CDR3 spells CASSLGATEAFF. In DNA, the CDR3 is TGTGCCAGCAGCTTAGGGGCCACTGAAGCTTTCTTT.

The V gene is TRBV5-1, the J gene TRBJ2-7, with D possibly matching TRBD2 (6 bases). The CDR3 is made up of 14 amino acids. V lost 7 bases, J lost 1 base, and 15 bases lay in between. Germline CDR1 and CDR2: SGHRS and YFSETQ. The CDR3 region is CASSMGLGSYEQYF. In nucleotides, the CDR3 is TGCGCCAGCTCAATGGGACTGGGTTCCTACGAGCAGTACTTC.

This clone was seen only a few times. The genes are TRBV9 and TRBJ2-5, with D perhaps matching TRBD2 (6 bases). V shed 0 bases and J shed 5 bases, with 8 bases lying between them. The CDR3 covers 13 residues. Per the germline V gene, CDR1 is SGDLS and CDR2 is YYNGEE. The CDR3 DNA reads as TGTGCCAGCAGCGTAGGGGAGGTGGAGACCCAGTACTTC. Translation: CASSVGEVETQYF.

This rearrangement joins TRBV14 to TRBJ2-2; D might be TRBD2 (6 bases). Germline V gene lookup returns CDR1 SGHDN and CDR2 FVKESK. The CDR3 length is 18 residues. The V and J ends lost 5 bases and 1 base respectively, with 20 bases between them. The CDR3 DNA reads as TGTGCCAGCAGCTCGTCAAAAGGAGGGTACTTGAACACCGGGGAGCTGTTTTTT. Its protein product is CASSSSKGGYLNTGELFF.

The V call is TRBV30, the J call TRBJ2-7; 9 bases line up with TRBD1. Losses at the gene ends were 3 bases for V and 3 bases for J; bases not matched to a gene: 9. This CDR3 has 15 residues. The V gene's germline CDR1 is GTSNPN and CDR2 SVGIG (reference sequence). In DNA, the CDR3 is TGTGCCTGGAGACCCGACAGGGGGATTTTCTACGAGCAGTACTTC. Its translation: CAWRPDRGIFYEQYF. The entire variable domain, with the rest obtained from reference TRBV30 and TRBJ2-7, is as follows: SQTIHQWPATLVQPVGSPLSLECTVEGTSNPNLYWYRQAAGRGLQLLFYSVGIGQISSEVPQNLSASRPQDRQFILSSKKLLLSDSGFYLCAWRPDRGIFYEQYFGPGTRLTVT.

The V call is TRBV11-2, the J call TRBJ2-1, with 10 bases fitting TRBD2. The V and J ends lost 0 bases and 7 bases, in that order; junction bases with no gene match: 12. CDR1 SGHAT and CDR2 FQNNGV come from the germline V gene. This CDR3 contains 18 residues. CDR3 nucleotides: TGTGCCAGCAGCTTAGATCTCGCAGAACTAGCGGGGATAAATGAGCAGTTCTTC. This gives the protein CASSLDLAELAGINEQFF.

This clone was recorded once. The V and J genes are TRBV4-3 and TRBJ1-1; TRBD1 matches at 7 bases. The V segment lost 3 bases and the J segment 5 bases; nucleotides outside the gene matches: 6. Germline loops: CDR1 LGHNA, CDR2 YSLEER. This CDR3 is 14 amino acids long. CDR3 amino acids: CASSQQGVGTEAFF. The CDR3 DNA is TGCGCCAGCAGCCAGCAGGGGGTTGGGACTGAAGCTTTCTTT.